This TCR beta chain appears in the sequencing data of a study of shared clonotypes between healthy human individuals. General study results and limits: Naive subsets usually exceeded memory subsets in estimated richness. Represented genetic and exposure-history diversity was restricted by having few donors.

Germline assignment: CDR1 MNHEY and CDR2 SVGAGI. The CDR3 contains 16 residues. Trimming cost V 0 bases and J 2 bases, with 8 bases left between them. As for this clone: Its antigen is not known.

At deep level, the assay was performed. The assay was immunoSEQ multiplex PCR, and TCRdb's table has in-frame clones only and misses some. The sample shows over 2 million clones, 85% to 95% of them seen only once. The sequencing sample was made of naive CD4+ T cells sorted from blood. This sample's subset: CD45RA+ positively selected. The receptor's source is a man younger than 35 in good health. The rearrangement joins TRBV6-5 to TRBJ2-6; D not certain. The CDR3 sequence is CASSYSSAAGANVLTF. DNA for the CDR3: TGTGCCAGCAGTTACTCGAGCGCGGCTGGGGCCAACGTCCTGACTTTC.